This entry concerns a single TCR beta chain. Its antigen is not identified. Germline V gene lookup returns CDR1 KGHDR and CDR2 SFDVKD. The ends were cut back, 3 bases at V and 8 bases at J, with 22 bases in the middle. The CDR3 has 17 residues. Unique molecular identifiers were built into the TCR beta cDNA libraries. T cells numbering about 0.85 to 10 million yielded cDNA molecules that totaled some 500,000. In TCRdb, the PCR reads were re-called with MiXCR into one record per CDR3 protein. The data contain 430,000 or so distinct CDR3 sequences, 30% to 45% of them seen just once; the ten biggest clones take up about 7.6%. The sample comes from a study of post-analysis software for immune sequencing data. Study information: Courses of disease covered relapsing-remitting, secondary progressive and progressive-relapsing multiple sclerosis. Study-wide points: Controls had significantly higher normalized Chao1 diversity than multiple sclerosis patients. Samples from a shared batch, those prepared together, strongly co-clustered by F measure. Included in a set of several TRBV segments more frequent in patients than controls were TRBV5-6, TRBV5-1 and TRBV20-1.

The chain is built from TRBV24-1 and TRBJ2-1; TRBD1 or TRBD2 may be the D gene (6 bases each). This receptor was taken from a girl under 10 years old with multiple sclerosis. The sample consisted of blood. The chain's CDR3 is CATSDPWGKGGQDEQFF. In DNA, the CDR3 is TGTGCCACCAGTGATCCCTGGGGGAAGGGGGGCCAGGATGAGCAGTTCTTC.